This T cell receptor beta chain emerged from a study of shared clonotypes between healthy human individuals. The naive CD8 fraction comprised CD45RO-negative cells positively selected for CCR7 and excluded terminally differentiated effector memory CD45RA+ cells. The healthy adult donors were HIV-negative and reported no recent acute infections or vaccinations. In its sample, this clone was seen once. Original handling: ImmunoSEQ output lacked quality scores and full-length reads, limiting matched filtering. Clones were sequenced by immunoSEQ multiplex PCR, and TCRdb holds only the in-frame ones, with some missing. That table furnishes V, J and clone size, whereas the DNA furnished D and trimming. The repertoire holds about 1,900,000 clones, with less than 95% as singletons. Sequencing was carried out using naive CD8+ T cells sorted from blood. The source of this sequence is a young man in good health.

The CDR3 DNA reads TGCGCCAGCAGCCAAGGGGGGAATCACGAGCAGTACTTC. Amino acid sequence: CASSQGGNHEQYF. The chain is built from TRBV4-1 and TRBJ2-7; D is perhaps TRBD1 or TRBD2 (5 bases each). This CDR3 is 13 amino acids long. CDR1 and CDR2 from the germline V gene are MGHRA and YSYEKL. The V and J ends lost 1 base and 5 bases respectively, with 9 bases between them.